The 8 T cell receptor beta chains in this list originate from one sample, sequenced in a study of cytomegalovirus exposure and HLA in healthy donors. The PCR employed 60 Vbeta primers together with 13 Jbeta primers. Profiling relied on immunoSEQ multiplex PCR, and the TCRdb table lists in-frame clones only, not all of them. The sample holds 240,000 or so clones, around 81% seen once. The sample taken for sequencing was PBMCs. These receptors came from a woman aged 55-69 years in good health and CMV-seropositive.

A note on this clone: Other DNA sequences in this specimen translate into the identical CDR3. The rearrangement uses TRBV5-1 and TRBJ2-5, with 7 bases fitting TRBD2. Germline trimming cut 2 bases from V and 2 bases from J; bases unmatched to any gene: 3. CDR3 length: 14 amino acids. CDR1 is SGHRS and CDR2 is YFSETQ in the germline V gene. The CDR3 here is CASSLGSGQETQYF. CDR3 sequence (DNA): TGCGCCAGCAGCTTAGGTAGCGGGCAAGAGACCCAGTACTTC.

The genes are TRBV10-3 and TRBJ2-7; 9 bases are a match to TRBD1. This CDR3 spans 13 amino acids. V lost 5 bases and J lost 6; bases outside the gene matches: 5. Germline V gene data show CDR1 as ENHRY and CDR2 as SYGVKD. The CDR3 region is CAISRQGEGEQYF. CDR3 sequence (DNA): TGTGCCATCAGTCGACAGGGGGAGGGCGAGCAGTACTTC.

The chain joins TRBV10-3 to TRBJ1-5; D is possibly TRBD1 (6 bases). Germline CDR1 is ENHRY and CDR2 is SYGVKD. CDR3 length: 14 residues. The V end lost 1 base, the J end lost 7 bases, and 11 bases lay between the germline ends. The CDR3 bases are TGTGCCATCAGTGAGTTGCAGGGGATGCAGCCCCAGCATTTT. Protein product: CAISELQGMQPQHF.

DNA for the CDR3: TGTGCCAGTAGTGCAACGCAGGGTACCTATTCACCCCTCCACTTT. It codes for CASSATQGTYSPLHF. V usage is TRBV19 and J usage is TRBJ1-6, with D perhaps matching TRBD1 (5 bases). V lost 5 bases to trimming and J lost 8 bases, with 16 bases between them. The CDR3 spans 15 residues. CDR1 is LNHDA and CDR2 is SQIVND in the germline V gene (reference sequence).

This sequence joins TRBV5-1 and TRBJ1-4; D is undetermined. The CDR3 consists of 15 residues. Germline V gene lookup returns CDR1 SGHRS and CDR2 YFSETQ. Trimming pared 0 bases from V and 6 bases from J, leaving 12 bases between. The DNA for the CDR3 is TGCGCCAGCAGCTTGGGGGGAGTACGACATGAAAAACTGTTTTTT. Its translation is CASSLGGVRHEKLFF. Full variable domain (rest looked up from reference TRBV5-1 and TRBJ1-4): KAGVTQTPRYLIKTRGQQVTLSCSPISGHRSVSWYQQTPGQGLQFLFEYFSETQRNKGNFPGRFSGRQFSNSRSEMNVSTLELGDSALYLCASSLGGVRHEKLFFGSGTQLSVL.

The rearrangement joins TRBV5-4 to TRBJ2-6; 10 bases map to TRBD1. The CDR3 sequence is 16 residues long. Germline CDR1 and CDR2: SGHNT and YYREEE (reference sequence). The V segment lost 4 bases and the J segment 4 bases; nucleotides outside the gene matches: 5. Written as DNA, the CDR3 is TGTGCCAGCAGCACCAGACAGGGGGCCGGGGCCAACGTCCTGACTTTC. Amino acids: CASSTRQGAGANVLTF.

This clone was detected a few times. The rearrangement joins TRBV5-1 to TRBJ1-3; no clear D gene. The CDR3 contains 14 residues. Germline lookup yields CDR1 SGHRS and CDR2 YFSETQ. Trimming stripped 6 bases from V and 4 bases from J, with 14 bases between. Written as DNA, the CDR3 is TGCGCCAGCAAGTTGGAAGAGGGCGGAAACACCATATATTTT. Its translation is CASKLEEGGNTIYF.

V gene TRBV15 combines with J gene TRBJ1-2, with D perhaps matching TRBD1 (6 bases). The V end was cut by 0 bases, the J end by 6 bases, with 14 bases between. The CDR3 contains 15 residues. Germline CDR1 reads LNHNV; CDR2 reads YYDKDF (reference sequence). The CDR3 region is CATSRDLGAADGYTF. The CDR3 DNA reads as TGTGCCACCAGCAGAGATTTGGGGGCGGCCGATGGCTACACCTTC.